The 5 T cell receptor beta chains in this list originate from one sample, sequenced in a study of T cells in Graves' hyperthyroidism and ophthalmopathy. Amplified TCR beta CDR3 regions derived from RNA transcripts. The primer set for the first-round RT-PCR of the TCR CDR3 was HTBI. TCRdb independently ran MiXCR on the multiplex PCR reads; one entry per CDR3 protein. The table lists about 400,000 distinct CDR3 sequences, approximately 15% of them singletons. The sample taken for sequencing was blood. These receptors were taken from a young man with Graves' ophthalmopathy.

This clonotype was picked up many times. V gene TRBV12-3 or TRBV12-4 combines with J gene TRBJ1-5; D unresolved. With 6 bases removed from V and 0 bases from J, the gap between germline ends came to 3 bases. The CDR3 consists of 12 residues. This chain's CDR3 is CASRSSNQPQHF. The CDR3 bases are TGTGCCAGCAGGAGTAGCAATCAGCCCCAGCATTTT.

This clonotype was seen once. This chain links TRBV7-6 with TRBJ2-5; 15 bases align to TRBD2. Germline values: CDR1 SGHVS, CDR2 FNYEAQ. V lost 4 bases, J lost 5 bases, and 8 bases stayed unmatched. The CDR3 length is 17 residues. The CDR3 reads CASSWTSGGVSWETQYF. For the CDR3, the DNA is TGTGCCAGCAGCTGGACTAGCGGGGGGGTATCTTGGGAGACCCAGTACTTC.

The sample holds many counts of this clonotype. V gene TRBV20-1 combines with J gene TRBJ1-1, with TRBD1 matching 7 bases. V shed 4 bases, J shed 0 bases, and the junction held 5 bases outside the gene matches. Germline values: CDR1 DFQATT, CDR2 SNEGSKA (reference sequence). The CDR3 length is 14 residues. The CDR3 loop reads CSANTGALNTEAFF. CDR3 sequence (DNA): TGCAGTGCTAACACAGGGGCTTTGAACACTGAAGCTTTCTTT.

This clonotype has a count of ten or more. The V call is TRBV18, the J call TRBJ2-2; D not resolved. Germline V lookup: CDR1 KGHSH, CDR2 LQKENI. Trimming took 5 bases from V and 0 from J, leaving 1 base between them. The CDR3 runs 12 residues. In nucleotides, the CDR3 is TGTGCCAGCTCAACGAACACCGGGGAGCTGTTTTTT. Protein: CASSTNTGELFF.

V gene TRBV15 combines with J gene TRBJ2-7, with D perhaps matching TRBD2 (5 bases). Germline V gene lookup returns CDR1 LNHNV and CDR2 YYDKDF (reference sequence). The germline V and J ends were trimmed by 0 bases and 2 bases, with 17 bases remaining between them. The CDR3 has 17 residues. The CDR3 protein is CATSRDSGWEPAYEQYF. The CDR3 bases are TGTGCCACCAGCAGAGATTCGGGGTGGGAACCAGCCTACGAGCAGTACTTC.